These 31 T cell receptor beta chains came from one sample sequenced in a study of T cells after yellow fever vaccination. TCRdb fed the 5' RACE reads into MiXCR, producing one record per CDR3 protein. This table has 500,000 to 650,000 distinct CDR3 sequences, 12% appearing once. Specimen: PBMCs, collected on the day of the yellow fever booster vaccination. Receptor source: a man aged 30-40 years who received the YFV17D yellow fever vaccine.

This clonotype came up many times. The chain uses TRBV14 and TRBJ2-7; 9 nucleotides line up with TRBD1. The CDR3 runs to 14 residues. The V gene's germline CDR1 is SGHDN and CDR2 FVKESK. Unmatched junction bases numbered 9, after V lost 7 bases and J lost 5 bases. The CDR3 sequence is CASKQGALSHEQYF. CDR3 coding DNA: TGTGCCAGCAAACAGGGGGCGCTGAGCCACGAGCAGTACTTC.

The V call is TRBV30, the J call TRBJ2-1; 9 nucleotides align to TRBD1. The CDR3 is 13 amino acids. V shed 3 bases, J shed 10 bases, and the junction held 7 bases outside the gene matches. From germline, CDR1 is GTSNPN and CDR2 SVGIG (reference sequence). Here the CDR3 DNA reads TGTGCCTGGAGGGGGACAGGGAAACGCGAGCAGTTCTTC. It encodes CAWRGTGKREQFF.

This clonotype was seen more than once but under ten times. The J gene is TRBJ1-5, the V gene TRBV2; a weak D match, TRBD1 (5 bases). V lost 11 bases to trimming and J lost 6 bases, with 11 bases between them. CDR1 SNHLY and CDR2 FYNNEI come from the germline V gene. The CDR3 length is 11 residues. In DNA, the CDR3 is TGTGCCTCGGGGAGGGGTCAGCCCCAGCATTTT. This codes for CASGRGQPQHF.

J is TRBJ2-7 and V is TRBV7-2; perhaps TRBD1 as D (6 bases). V was shortened by 5 bases and J by 3 bases, with 17 bases between the two germline ends. CDR1 is SGHTA, CDR2 FQGNSA, per germline. The CDR3 covers 15 residues. The CDR3 nucleotides are TGTGCCAGCAGCCGAGCTGGCCTAGGGGGCTACGAGCAGTACTTC. Protein: CASSRAGLGGYEQYF.

The chain carries TRBV12-3 or TRBV12-4 and TRBJ2-5, with TRBD2 as a possible D gene (5 bases). This CDR3 contains 14 residues. Trimming took off 6 bases at V and 7 bases at J, with 18 bases between the two ends. CDR3 coding DNA: TGTGCCAGCAGGGTCCTGGCCCCTGAGGGGACCCAGTACTTC. It is translated as CASRVLAPEGTQYF.

This clonotype came up a few times. The V and J genes are TRBV6-5 and TRBJ2-5; D is tentatively TRBD1 or TRBD2 (5 bases each). Germline lookup yields CDR1 MNHEY and CDR2 SVGAGI. The CDR3 is made up of 15 amino acids. The V gene lost 0 bases and the J gene lost 2 bases, with 10 bases spanning the gap. For the CDR3, the DNA is TGTGCCAGCAGTTACTCGGGGACGGTTCAAGAGACCCAGTACTTC. It is translated as CASSYSGTVQETQYF.

The chain links TRBV5-1 to TRBJ2-1, with TRBD2 matching over 7 bases. Germline V gene sequence: CDR1 SGHRS, CDR2 YFSETQ. This CDR3 has 13 amino acids. Trimming at V came to 0 bases and at J to 9 bases, leaving 3 bases not matched to a gene. The CDR3 DNA sequence: TGCGCCAGCAGCTTGGACCCGGGGGGTGAGCAGTTCTTC. Translated: CASSLDPGGEQFF.

This clonotype showed up just a few times. This chain links TRBV7-2 with TRBJ2-7; D is uncertain. This CDR3 has 14 residues. Trimming removed 9 bases from V and 5 bases from J, with 20 bases in between. In germline, CDR1 is SGHTA, CDR2 FQGNSA. The CDR3 DNA reads TGTGCCAGAACCCCGGCGGAAAGGTCCGACGAGCAGTACTTC. Translated, it gives CARTPAERSDEQYF.

The chain links TRBV29-1 to TRBJ2-5; D call uncertain. Germline V gene sequence: CDR1 SQVTM, CDR2 ANQGSEA. This CDR3 is built from 11 residues. The V gene lost 7 bases and the J gene lost 5 bases, with 11 bases spanning the gap. CDR3 in amino acids: CSGGERETQYF. In DNA form, the CDR3 reads TGCAGCGGTGGGGAAAGGGAGACCCAGTACTTC.

This sequence joins TRBV28 and TRBJ2-6; D remains ambiguous. Trimming removed 10 bases from V and 0 bases from J, with 13 bases in between. In germline, CDR1 is MDHEN, CDR2 SYDVKM. The CDR3 runs to 15 residues. CDR3 sequence reads: CATHGSGSGANVLTF. CDR3 bases: TGTGCCACCCACGGGTCAGGCTCTGGGGCCAACGTCCTGACTTTC.

This clonotype was seen only a few times. The V gene is TRBV12-3 or TRBV12-4, the J gene TRBJ1-3; possibly TRBD1 for D (6 bases). The CDR3 length is 15 residues. The ends were cut back, 3 bases at V and 2 bases at J, with 11 bases in the middle. The CDR3 nucleotides are TGTGCCAGCAGTTTCCAGGGGTCAACTGGAAACACCATATATTTT. Protein: CASSFQGSTGNTIYF.

V gene TRBV5-1 combines with J gene TRBJ2-1; 14 nucleotides match TRBD2. This CDR3 contains 17 residues. CDR1 is SGHRS and CDR2 is YFSETQ in the germline V gene. V dropped 4 bases and J dropped 7; count of bases not matched to a gene: 10. In DNA, the CDR3 is TGCGCCAGCAGCCCCGTCCGGACTAGCGGGAGGATGAATGAGCAGTTCTTC. Translating gives CASSPVRTSGRMNEQFF. Based on the CDR3 plus reference TRBV5-1 and TRBJ2-1, the full variable domain is KAGVTQTPRYLIKTRGQQVTLSCSPISGHRSVSWYQQTPGQGLQFLFEYFSETQRNKGNFPGRFSGRQFSNSRSEMNVSTLELGDSALYLCASSPVRTSGRMNEQFFGPGTRLTVL.

This clonotype was detected only a few times. Here the CDR3 reads CAGTAPSETQYF. The DNA for the CDR3 is TGCGCAGGGACTGCTCCAAGTGAGACCCAGTACTTC. The gene calls are TRBV20-1 and TRBJ2-5; a weak D match, TRBD2 (6 bases). The CDR3 runs to 12 residues. CDR1 is DFQATT, CDR2 SNEGSKA, per germline (reference sequence).

This clonotype was seen more than once but under ten times. The V and J genes are TRBV29-1 and TRBJ2-3, with D perhaps TRBD1 (6 bases). There are 15 residues in the CDR3. Trimming cost V 6 bases and J 2 bases, with 18 bases left between them. CDR1 is SQVTM, CDR2 ANQGSEA, per germline. The CDR3 is CSVRPTGIPTDTQYF. CDR3 DNA: TGCAGCGTCCGGCCCACAGGGATTCCCACAGATACGCAGTATTTT.

V usage is TRBV5-1 and J usage is TRBJ1-4; weak D call: TRBD1 (5 bases). Germline assignment: CDR1 SGHRS and CDR2 YFSETQ. There are 14 residues in the CDR3. V lost 4 bases and J lost 5, with 12 bases in between. For the CDR3, the DNA is TGCGCCAGCAGCGCGGGGACGGAAAATGAAAAACTGTTTTTT. Protein: CASSAGTENEKLFF.

The rearrangement joins TRBV9 to TRBJ2-1; 15 nucleotides line up with TRBD2. The germline V gene encodes CDR1 SGDLS and CDR2 YYNGEE. V lost 3 bases to trimming and J lost 8 bases; unmatched junction nucleotides: 3. CDR3 length: 15 residues. DNA for the CDR3: TGTGCCAGCAGCGGGACTAGCGGGAGGGGCTATGAGCAGTTCTTC. It encodes CASSGTSGRGYEQFF.

This clonotype has ten or more counts. The genes are TRBV20-1 and TRBJ2-2; either TRBD1 or TRBD2 may fit D (5 bases each). The V gene lost 1 base and the J gene lost 5 bases, with 11 bases spanning the gap. Germline values: CDR1 DFQATT, CDR2 SNEGSKA (reference sequence). The CDR3 contains 14 residues. As DNA, the CDR3 is TGCAGTGCTAGAGGGGGGAGAGGTACCGGGGAGCTGTTTTTT. Translating gives CSARGGRGTGELFF.

Points on this clonotype: An end of the junction differs from the germline gene, which may be a read error. The gene calls are TRBV7-2 and TRBJ2-5; a possible D gene is TRBD1 (5 bases). The germline V gene has CDR1 SGHTA and CDR2 FQGNSA. There are 15 residues in the CDR3. CDR3 loop: CASSFTGPFQATQYF. The DNA of the CDR3 is TGTGCCAGCAGCTTTACAGGACCCTTCCAAGCGACCCAGTACTTC.

This clonotype was seen more than once but under ten times. The chain combines TRBV19 with TRBJ2-7; no clear D gene. The germline gives CDR1 LNHDA, CDR2 SQIVND (reference sequence). The V end was cut by 4 bases, the J end by 4 bases, with 11 bases between. This CDR3 spans 13 amino acids. The CDR3 region has the DNA TGTGCCAGTAGTACCTCCCCCGGGTACGAGCAGTACTTC. It yields the protein CASSTSPGYEQYF.

This clonotype was counted between two and nine times. The chain has TRBV29-1 and TRBJ2-1, with D possibly being TRBD1 (6 bases). The CDR3 has 13 residues. V was clipped by 7 bases and J by 4 bases, with 14 bases between them. Germline values: CDR1 SQVTM, CDR2 ANQGSEA. In nucleotides, the CDR3 is TGCAGCGGCGACCGGACAGAATACAATGAGCAGTTCTTC. Its translation is CSGDRTEYNEQFF.

This clonotype has just a few counts. The CDR3 sequence: CAAPGLAGSSYEQYF. Here the CDR3 DNA reads TGTGCCGCTCCGGGACTAGCGGGAAGCTCCTACGAGCAGTACTTC. The chain joins TRBV21-1 to TRBJ2-7; TRBD2 is the table's D call, not checked against the DNA. TRBV21-1 is a pseudogene. The CDR3 contains 15 residues.

A few counts support this clonotype. This chain joins TRBV4-2 and TRBJ2-3, with a weak D call TRBD2 (6 bases). The V gene's germline CDR1 is LGHNA and CDR2 YNFKEQ. Trimming removed 4 bases at V and 0 bases at J, with 14 bases between. The CDR3 covers 16 residues. The CDR3 sequence: CASSPRGPDSTDTQYF. The DNA for the CDR3 is TGTGCCAGCAGCCCGCGGGGTCCCGATAGCACAGATACGCAGTATTTT.

This clonotype was observed a few times. Here the CDR3 DNA reads TGTGCCAGCAGTTACTCCGACAGGAGGGAGACCCAGTACTTC. Translation gives CASSYSDRRETQYF. The chain is built from TRBV6-5 and TRBJ2-5, with D possibly matching TRBD1 (6 bases). Deletions cut 0 bases from V and 5 bases from J, with 10 bases between. The CDR3 spans 14 residues. In germline, CDR1 is MNHEY, CDR2 SVGAGI.

This clonotype was seen more than once but under ten times. This chain connects TRBV24-1 to TRBJ2-5; TRBD1 aligns across 8 bases. The CDR3 covers 14 residues. The junction had 10 bases not matched to a gene; V was cut back by 5 bases and J by 9 bases. CDR1 and CDR2 (germline): KGHDR, SFDVKD. The CDR3 spells CATSASGTGGAQYF. Here the CDR3 DNA reads TGTGCCACCAGTGCCTCCGGGACAGGAGGAGCCCAGTACTTC.

This clonotype showed up just a few times. This chain links TRBV5-6 with TRBJ1-1; no firm D call. CDR3 length: 12 amino acids. Deletions cut 4 bases from V and 4 bases from J, with 8 bases between. Germline loops: CDR1 SGHDT, CDR2 YYEEEE. The CDR3 reads CASSMDPTEAFF. CDR3 bases: TGTGCCAGCAGCATGGATCCCACTGAAGCTTTCTTT.

The J gene is TRBJ1-2, the V gene TRBV5-6, with a weak D call TRBD1 (5 bases). V gave up 4 bases and J gave up 0 bases, with 16 bases separating them. This CDR3 is built from 16 residues. Germline V gene data show CDR1 as SGHDT and CDR2 as YYEEEE. CDR3 nucleotide sequence: TGTGCCAGCAGCGCATGGGACCTGTTAGCTAACTATGGCTACACCTTC. Amino acids: CASSAWDLLANYGYTF.

This rearrangement joins TRBV9 to TRBJ2-5; 11 bases map to TRBD2. The trim removed 4 bases at V and 4 bases at J, leaving 9 bases unmatched. The CDR3 is made up of 16 amino acids. Per germline, CDR1 SGDLS and CDR2 YYNGEE. Here the CDR3 reads CASSSKVLAGVETQYF. CDR3 in DNA: TGTGCCAGCAGCTCGAAGGTACTAGCGGGAGTAGAGACCCAGTACTTC.

This chain uses TRBV20-1 with TRBJ1-2, with TRBD1 matching over 7 bases. V gave up 5 bases and J gave up 4 bases; unmatched junction bases: 13. Germline-derived CDR1 and CDR2 are DFQATT and SNEGSKA (reference sequence). This CDR3 comprises 15 residues. The CDR3 reads CSAREGGGASYGYTF. The CDR3 nucleotides read TGCAGTGCTCGGGAGGGAGGGGGCGCGAGCTATGGCTACACCTTC.

This clonotype was seen repeatedly, ten times or more. V is TRBV10-3 and J is TRBJ2-5; D is undetermined. V was trimmed by 3 bases and J by 5 bases, leaving 4 bases between them. Germline CDR1 ENHRY, CDR2 SYGVKD. This CDR3 is 11 amino acids long. CDR3 region: CAISDGETQYF. The CDR3 DNA reads TGTGCCATCAGTGACGGCGAGACCCAGTACTTC.

J is TRBJ2-1 and V is TRBV7-2; TRBD1 matches 7 bases. J was trimmed by 2 bases and V by 5 bases; bases with no gene match: 3. CDR3 size: 14 residues. CDR1 and CDR2 (germline): SGHTA, FQGNSA. For the CDR3, the DNA is TGTGCCAGCAGCGAAACAGGGGCCTACAATGAGCAGTTCTTC. It yields the protein CASSETGAYNEQFF.

This clonotype came up a few times. The V and J genes are TRBV7-8 and TRBJ2-1, with D maybe TRBD2 (6 bases). This CDR3 region has 15 residues. Trimming shortened V by 7 bases and J by 5 bases, and 18 bases separated the two germline ends. Looked up from germline, CDR1 is SGHVS and CDR2 is FQNEAQ. CDR3 amino acids: CASTFPGRHDNEQFF. DNA for the CDR3: TGTGCCAGCACCTTCCCAGGGAGGCACGACAATGAGCAGTTCTTC.